One and the same sample provided the 18 T cell receptor beta chains below, sequenced in a study of tumor-infiltrating lymphocytes in oesophageal squamous cell carcinoma. TCRdb re-called the PCR reads with MiXCR, one entry per CDR3 protein. This table holds around 11,000 distinct CDR3 sequences, more than 55% found once. The sample was esophageal tumor tissue. Receptors were obtained from a male donor with esophageal squamous cell carcinoma.

Regarding this clonotype: As the CDR3 is not closed by the conserved phenylalanine or tryptophan, this likely results from a read error. It is unclear where the CDR3 begins or ends on the DNA, so no DNA is shown, and the CDR3 is as TCRdb lists it. This sequence joins TRBV7-2 and TRBJ1-1; TRBD1, the D gene given by the table, was not confirmed from the DNA. The germline gives CDR1 SGHTA, CDR2 FQGNSA. Including both end residues, the CDR3 is 14 amino acids long. The CDR3 here is CASSRAAMATPSAP.

The chain's CDR3 is CASSLDPSGYNEQFF. In DNA, the CDR3 is TGTGCCAGCAGCTTAGACCCTAGCGGATACAATGAGCAGTTCTTC. This chain connects TRBV7-6 to TRBJ2-1; 7 bases are a match to TRBD2. The CDR3 spans 15 residues. The V gene end was trimmed by 1 base and the J gene end by 4 bases; junction bases not matched to a gene: 4. CDR1 is SGHVS, CDR2 FNYEAQ, per germline.

V usage is TRBV28 and J usage is TRBJ2-5; maybe TRBD1 (6 bases). Gene TRBJ2-7 matches the end of the DNA better, so the J call may be wrong. CDR1 and CDR2 from the germline V gene are MDHEN and SYDVKM. The CDR3 sequence is 14 residues long. The CDR3 DNA follows: TGTGCCAGCAGTCCCTCGCCTGGACAGCCCGAGCAGTACTTC. It yields the protein CASSPSPGQPEQYF.

The sample holds many counts of this clonotype. The chain uses TRBV7-8 and TRBJ2-7; D tentatively fits TRBD1 or TRBD2 (5 bases each). The germline V gene encodes CDR1 SGHVS and CDR2 FQNEAQ. Trimming removed 3 bases at V and 1 base at J, with 13 bases between. The CDR3 is 15 residues long. The CDR3 DNA is TGTGCCAGCAGCTTGTTCCAGGGACCTTCCTACGAGCAGTACTTC. Its translation: CASSLFQGPSYEQYF.

As regards this clonotype: Germline is not matched at one junction end, which may reflect a read error. The V and J genes are TRBV7-2 and TRBJ2-4; tentative D call: TRBD1 (6 bases). The germline V gene encodes CDR1 SGHTA and CDR2 FQGNSA. The CDR3 runs to 13 residues. In nucleotides, the CDR3 is TGTGCCAGCAGCTCGGACAGTTCCTACGAGCAGTACTTT. Translated: CASSSDSSYEQYF.

The V call is TRBV24-1, the J call TRBJ2-3; TRBD1 aligns across 8 bases. There are 16 residues in the CDR3. The V segment lost 0 bases and the J segment 4 bases; nucleotides outside the gene matches: 5. Germline V CDR1 and CDR2: KGHDR, SFDVKD. CDR3 sequence (DNA): TGTGCCACCAGTGATTTGGGACAGGGTAGCGCAGATACGCAGTATTTT. This encodes CATSDLGQGSADTQYF.

The chain recombines TRBV7-2 with TRBJ1-6; tentative D call: TRBD1 (6 bases). The CDR3 has 14 residues. V lost 4 bases and J 7 bases, leaving 11 bases between the germline ends. Germline V CDR1 and CDR2: SGHTA, FQGNSA. The CDR3 sequence: CASSSDSPNSPLHF. The CDR3 bases are TGTGCCAGCAGCTCGGACAGCCCGAATTCACCCCTCCACTTT.

This clonotype was picked up a small number of times. The chain joins TRBV13 to TRBJ2-5, with D uncertain. Judging by the DNA end, TRBJ2-1 fits better; the J call may be wrong. CDR1 PRHDT and CDR2 FYEKMQ come from the germline V gene (reference sequence). The CDR3 is made up of 16 amino acids. CDR3 loop: CASSLRPRSPGHEQFF. For the CDR3, the DNA is TGTGCCAGCAGCTTAAGGCCGCGGTCACCTGGGCATGAGCAGTTCTTC.

Comments on this clonotype: Because it lacks the conserved phenylalanine or tryptophan at the end, this CDR3 is likely a read error. The DNA is omitted, as the CDR3 cannot be located on it reliably, and the CDR3 follows TCRdb's listing. V usage is TRBV25-1 and J usage is TRBJ2-1; the D call in the table, TRBD2, was not verified against the DNA. 9 amino acids form the CDR3, both terminal residues included. CDR1 and CDR2 (germline): MGHDK, SYGVNS. The CDR3 loop is CASSESEGA.

The rearrangement joins TRBV10-3 to TRBJ2-5; 8 bases match TRBD2. The J call may be mistaken, given a closer DNA end match to TRBJ2-1. The CDR3 contains 16 residues. Germline V gives CDR1 ENHRY, CDR2 SYGVKD. CDR3 bases: TGTGCCATCATGTATTCGCAAGCGGGAGATGTTGGTGAGCAGTTCTTC. This encodes CAIMYSQAGDVGEQFF.

This clonotype was seen at least ten times. This chain joins TRBV11-3 and TRBJ2-2; a possible D gene is TRBD2 (5 bases). The CDR3 loop spans 16 amino acids. Trimming took off 4 bases at V and 1 base at J, with 13 bases between the two ends. The germline CDR1 and CDR2 sequences are SGHNT and YENEEA. The CDR3 DNA reads TGTGCCAGCAGCTGGTCGAGGGCTGGGAACACCGGGGAGCTGTTTTTT. The encoded protein is CASSWSRAGNTGELFF.

The chain's CDR3 is CASSESRATEAFF. CDR3 sequence (DNA): TGTGCCAGCAGTGAAAGCAGGGCTACTGAAGCTTTCTTT. The chain employs TRBV6-5 and TRBJ1-1; weak D call: TRBD1 (5 bases). This CDR3 has 13 amino acids. Germline loops: CDR1 MNHEY, CDR2 SVGAGI. The V end lost 5 bases, the J end lost 5 bases, and 12 bases lay between the germline ends.

The chain carries TRBV12-3 or TRBV12-4 and TRBJ2-4; 7 bases match TRBD1. Germline trimming cut 2 bases from V and 13 bases from J; bases unmatched to any gene: 8. CDR3 length equals 13 residues. The CDR3 nucleotides read TGTGCCAGCAGTTTACAGGGGGTTGGGAAGCAGTACTTC. Translated, it gives CASSLQGVGKQYF.

The genes are TRBV28 and TRBJ2-4, with 8 nucleotides matching TRBD2. V shed 6 bases, J shed 13 bases, and the junction held 11 bases outside the gene matches. CDR1 is MDHEN and CDR2 is SYDVKM in the germline V gene. The CDR3 runs to 13 residues. CDR3 sequence: CASRYPAGVEQYF. The CDR3 region has the DNA TGTGCCAGCAGATACCCAGCGGGGGTTGAGCAGTACTTC.

The J gene is TRBJ1-5, the V gene TRBV6-1; TRBD1 aligns across 7 bases. Germline values: CDR1 MNHNS, CDR2 SASEGT. The junction had 4 bases not matched to a gene; V was cut back by 6 bases and J by 2 bases. The CDR3 totals 14 residues. CDR3 DNA sequence: TGTGCCAGCAGCAGGGGGAGGGGCAATCAGCCCCAGCATTTT. Encoded protein: CASSRGRGNQPQHF.

This clonotype was detected many times. The conserved closing phenylalanine or tryptophan is absent in this CDR3, likely reflecting a read error. The DNA is omitted, as the CDR3 cannot be located on it reliably, and the CDR3 follows TCRdb's listing. The chain recombines TRBV5-6 with TRBJ2-7; whether TRBD1, the table's D call, matches the DNA was not checked. Germline V CDR1 and CDR2: SGHDT, YYEEEE. Both ends counted, the CDR3 spans 17 residues. The CDR3 loop is CASRLGQGRDYGYTFGS.

This clonotype came up once. The rearrangement joins TRBV6-1 to TRBJ1-4, with 12 nucleotides matching TRBD2. The end of the DNA is better explained by TRBJ2-2, so the J call may be wrong. The CDR3 loop spans 15 amino acids. Per germline, CDR1 MNHNS and CDR2 SASEGT. The CDR3 sequence is CASRLGLAGYGELFF. The CDR3, as DNA: TGTGCCAGCAGGCTGGGACTAGCGGGTTACGGGGAGCTGTTTTTT.

This chain links TRBV7-2 with TRBJ2-1, with TRBD1 matching over 9 bases. J lost 4 bases, V lost 4 bases, and 14 bases had no gene match. The germline CDR1 and CDR2 sequences are SGHTA and FQGNSA. The CDR3 consists of 18 residues. CDR3 coding DNA: TGTGCCAGCAGCTCACGACTCCCCGGGACAGGGACATACAATGAGCAGTTCTTC. Translated: CASSSRLPGTGTYNEQFF. Full variable domain (remainder filled in from reference TRBV7-2 and TRBJ2-1): GAGVSQSPSNKVTEKGKDVELRCDPISGHTALYWYRQSLGQGLEFLIYFQGNSAPDKSGLPSDRFSAERTGGSVSTLTIQRTQQEDSAVYLCASSSRLPGTGTYNEQFFGPGTRLTVL.